The rows below give T cell receptor beta chains drawn from one sample of a study of cytomegalovirus exposure and HLA in healthy donors. Assay: immunoSEQ multiplex PCR; the TCRdb copy retains only in-frame clones and omits some. This sample has some 200,000 clones, with less than 85% found just once. The sample consisted of PBMCs. The receptors derive from a man younger than 35 in good health and CMV-seronegative. The CDR3 runs from the conserved cysteine through the conserved F or W. The D gene is left open where the match is weak. Clone size, where shown, is once, few, many, or a class for clones that have expanded.

TRBJ1-1	NA	TRBV6-5	NA	TGTGCCAGCAGTTACCAGGGGAACCCTTTCTTT	CASSYQGNPFF
TRBJ2-3	NA	TRBV2	NA	TGTGCCAGCAGCGGGCAGGGGCTAGGAGGAGATACGCAGTATTTT	CASSGQGLGGDTQYF
TRBJ2-7	NA	TRBV4-2	NA	TGTGCCAGCAGCCAAGATTTCGGAACGGAGAAAAGCTACGAGCAGTACTTC	CASSQDFGTEKSYEQYF
TRBJ1-5	few	TRBV10-2	TRBD1	TGCGCCAGCAGGGAAGGGGACAGGGATTTTAATCAGCCCCAGCATTTT	CASREGDRDFNQPQHF
TRBJ2-5	NA	TRBV25-1	NA	TGTGCCAGCAGTCCTTACCAAGAGACCCAGTACTTC	CASSPYQETQYF
TRBJ1-2	NA	TRBV10-3	NA	TGTGCCATCAGCGTGAACACCCACTATGGCTACACCTTC	CAISVNTHYGYTF
TRBJ1-1	NA	TRBV2	NA	TGTGCCAGCAGGCGGGACGGCGGGAACACTGAAGCTTTCTTT	CASRRDGGNTEAFF
TRBJ2-7	once	TRBV19	NA	TGTGCCAGCCACTACCCCACCGGGAATCACTACGAGCAGTACTTC	CASHYPTGNHYEQYF
TRBJ2-7	once	TRBV2	TRBD2	TGTGCCAGCAAAAACCGTAAGAGCGGGAGTGGCGAGCAGTACTTC	CASKNRKSGSGEQYF
TRBJ2-3	NA	TRBV28	TRBD1	TGTGCCAGCAGTCCAGGACAGGGGGCTACAGATACGCAGTATTTT	CASSPGQGATDTQYF
TRBJ1-5	NA	TRBV18	TRBD1	TGTGCCAGCTCACCCCAGGGGGCGGGCAATCAGCCCCAGCATTTT	CASSPQGAGNQPQHF
TRBJ2-7	once	TRBV4-2	NA	TGTGCCAGCAGCCAAGCCCCGGGACTCATCCCCTCCTACGAGCAGTACTTC	CASSQAPGLIPSYEQYF
TRBJ1-1	few	TRBV28	TRBD1	TGTGCCAGCAGTTCCGGGACAGCGAACACTGAAGCTTTCTTT	CASSSGTANTEAFF
TRBJ1-1	NA	TRBV30	NA	TGTGCCTGGAGTGTACAGGTGGGAACTGAAGCTTTCTTT	CAWSVQVGTEAFF
TRBJ1-1	NA	TRBV28	NA	TGTGCCAGCAGTTTGTCCCCGGGGAGGGCTGAAGCTTTCTTT	CASSLSPGRAEAFF
TRBJ2-7	once	TRBV27	NA	TGTGCCAGCAGTTTATTGACAGCACCCTACGAGCAGTACTTC	CASSLLTAPYEQYF
TRBJ2-1	NA	TRBV2	NA	TGTGCCAGCACCCCCGGTTGGGGGCTAGCTGATGAGAATGAGCAGTTCTTC	CASTPGWGLADENEQFF
TRBJ2-7	NA	TRBV30	NA	TGTGCCTGGAGTGTAATCAGGTACGAGCAGTACTTC	CAWSVIRYEQYF
TRBJ2-7	NA	TRBV18	NA	TGTGCCAGCTCATCCTCCCCGGGACAAACAACAACCGAGCAGTACTTC	CASSSSPGQTTTEQYF
TRBJ1-2	NA	TRBV28	NA	TGTGCCAGCAGTTTCGGCGGGGTCCCTGGCTACACCTTC	CASSFGGVPGYTF
TRBJ2-3	NA	TRBV2	NA	TGTGCCAGCAGTGATCAGGGTCGGGCAGATACGCAGTATTTT	CASSDQGRADTQYF
TRBJ1-5	few	TRBV5-1	NA	TGCGCCAGCAGCTTGGTGCCAGGGGACCAGCCCCAGCATTTT	CASSLVPGDQPQHF
TRBJ1-2	few	TRBV6-1	NA	TGTGCCAGCATTGACACTTCTAACTATGGCTACACCTTC	CASIDTSNYGYTF
TRBJ1-2	NA	TRBV19	NA	TGTGCCAGTAGGGACAGCTTCTATGGCTACACCTTC	CASRDSFYGYTF
TRBJ1-2	NA	TRBV4-1	TRBD1	TGCGCCAGCAGCCTTCCGGGACAGTGGAGCTATGGCTACACCTTC	CASSLPGQWSYGYTF
TRBJ2-7	NA	TRBV6-1	TRBD1	TGTGCCAGCAGCGATCCGGGACAGGCGTCCTACGAGCAGTACTTC	CASSDPGQASYEQYF
TRBJ1-3	NA	TRBV5-1	TRBD1	TGCGCCAGCAGCTTGGGGGACAGGGGTTCAGGAAACACCATATATTTT	CASSLGDRGSGNTIYF
TRBJ1-2	NA	TRBV7-8	TRBD1	TGTGCCAGCAGCTTAGATCGCCGGACAGGGGCAGGCCATGGCTACACCTTC	CASSLDRRTGAGHGYTF
TRBJ1-5	NA	TRBV29-1	NA	TGCAGCGTCGATACAGGCCGGAATCAGCCCCAGCATTTT	CSVDTGRNQPQHF
TRBJ1-2	NA	TRBV7-3	NA	TGTGCCAGCAGCCAATCCCTGGTCGCGAACTATGGCTACACCTTC	CASSQSLVANYGYTF
TRBJ2-7	NA	TRBV7-3	NA	TGTGCCAGCAGCCCTGGGGCCCACCCCTACGAGCAGTACTTC	CASSPGAHPYEQYF
TRBJ1-4	NA	TRBV30	NA	TGTGCCTGGACCCTCAGGGGCCCATATAATGAAAAACTGTTTTTT	CAWTLRGPYNEKLFF
TRBJ2-7	NA	TRBV5-8	TRBD1	TGTGCCAGCAGCTATCGGGACAGGGTAGGGCTGCCCTACGAGCAGTACTTC	CASSYRDRVGLPYEQYF
TRBJ1-1	NA	TRBV13	NA	TGTGCCAGCAGCTTAGGCCTCGGGGGGGACGGGAACACTGAAGCTTTCTTT	CASSLGLGGDGNTEAFF
TRBJ2-7	NA	TRBV6-5	NA	TGTGCCAGCAGTTCTATTACAGGAGGGAACGAGCAGTACTTC	CASSSITGGNEQYF
TRBJ2-7	NA	TRBV6-1	NA	TGTGCCAGCAGGGATACACTGAGGGGGATTTACGAGCAGTACTTC	CASRDTLRGIYEQYF
TRBJ2-7	few	TRBV10-3	TRBD2	TGTGCCATCAGCCCCTTACTAGCGGGAGTTGAAGAGCAGTACTTC	CAISPLLAGVEEQYF
TRBJ2-7	NA	TRBV6-4	TRBD1	TGTGCCAGCAGCCGGACAGGGCAGGATCCCTACGAGCAGTACTTC	CASSRTGQDPYEQYF
TRBJ2-3	NA	TRBV9	NA	TGTGCCAGCAGCTTATCGACTCACACAGATACGCAGTATTTT	CASSLSTHTDTQYF
TRBJ2-1	NA	TRBV7-3	NA	TGTGCCAGCAGCTTAGACGGGATCTACAATGAGCAGTTCTTC	CASSLDGIYNEQFF
TRBJ2-3	NA	TRBV4-2	NA	TGTGCCAGCAGCCATCGAAAGGCGGGACTCACAGATACGCAGTATTTT	CASSHRKAGLTDTQYF
TRBJ1-2	NA	TRBV19	NA	TGTGCCAGTAGTGGCCGGGGGTTAGGCTACACCTTC	CASSGRGLGYTF
TRBJ2-1	NA	TRBV7-9	TRBD2	TGTGCCTTGGCGGGACTAGTAAATGAGCAGTTCTTC	CALAGLVNEQFF
TRBJ1-5	NA	TRBV6-5	NA	TGTGCCAGCAGCTCCAACCAGATTAGCAATCAGCCCCAGCATTTT	CASSSNQISNQPQHF
TRBJ2-3	NA	TRBV4-2	TRBD2	TGTGCCAGCAGCCAAGAGGGATTGTGGGAGCGGGAGGGGACGCAGTATTTT	CASSQEGLWEREGTQYF